The clone carrying this TCR beta chain was counted at least ten times. The record originates from a study of PD-L1 blockade in urothelial cancer. Looking at the study overall: The median T cell count in blood samples was roughly 140,000.

Time point indicated: peripheral blood 6 weeks after treatment start. Here immunoSEQ multiplex PCR was the method, and the copy in TCRdb shows in-frame clones only, minus some. The sample lists fewer than 50,000 clones, 75% to 90% occurring once. The sequence derives from a man between 60 and 70 years old with urothelial cancer. The starting material was PBMCs, obtained around atezolizumab (anti-PD-L1) treatment.

CDR3 sequence (DNA): TGTGCCTGGAGTCACAGGGCAAGGTACAATGAGCAGTTCTTC. Amino acid sequence: CAWSHRARYNEQFF. The rearrangement joins TRBV30 to TRBJ2-1, with a tentative D call TRBD1 (6 bases). This CDR3 comprises 14 residues. Trimming shortened V by 2 bases and J by 4 bases, and 12 bases separated the two germline ends. CDR1 is GTSNPN, CDR2 SVGIG, per germline (reference sequence).